This TCR beta chain was obtained from a study of T cell responses to AZD1222 COVID-19 vaccine. For the study at large: Second doses were pooled across both intervals (about 4 or about 12 weeks). Study outcomes and limitations: Spike-specific TCR breadth and depth both grew after two AZD1222 doses. Repertoire sampling happened only post peak T cell response.

TCRdb's table, derived via immunoSEQ multiplex PCR, lists solely in-frame clones and lacks some. Counted here are around 170,000 clones, about nine tenths occurring once; the ten biggest clones make up approximately 1.5%. In germline, CDR1 is SGHTA, CDR2 FQGNSA. This CDR3 region has 12 residues. V was pared by 4 bases and J by 2 bases, with 4 bases between. In regard to this clone: Antigen unknown.

The sequencing used peripheral blood, collected on day 0 of AZD1222 vaccination. This TCR was recovered from an adult in good health. The rearrangement joins TRBV7-2 to TRBJ2-3; no firm D call. CDR3 residues: CASSSYTDTQYF. Written as DNA, the CDR3 is TGTGCCAGCAGCTCGTACACAGATACGCAGTATTTT. Supplemented by reference TRBV7-2 and TRBJ2-3, the full variable domain reads GAGVSQSPSNKVTEKGKDVELRCDPISGHTALYWYRQSLGQGLEFLIYFQGNSAPDKSGLPSDRFSAERTGGSVSTLTIQRTQQEDSAVYLCASSSYTDTQYFGPGTRLTVL.